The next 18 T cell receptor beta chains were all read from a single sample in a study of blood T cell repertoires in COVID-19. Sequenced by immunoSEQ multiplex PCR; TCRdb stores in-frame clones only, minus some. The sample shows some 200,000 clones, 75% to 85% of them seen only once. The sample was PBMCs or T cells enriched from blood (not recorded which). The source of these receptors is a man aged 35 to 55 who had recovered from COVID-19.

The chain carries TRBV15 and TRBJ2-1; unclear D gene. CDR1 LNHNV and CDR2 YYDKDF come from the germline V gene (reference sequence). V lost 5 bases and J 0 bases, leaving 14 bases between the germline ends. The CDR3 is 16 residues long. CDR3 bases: TGTGCCACCAGCTATCGCGGTGGAGACTCCTACAATGAGCAGTTCTTC. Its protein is CATSYRGGDSYNEQFF.

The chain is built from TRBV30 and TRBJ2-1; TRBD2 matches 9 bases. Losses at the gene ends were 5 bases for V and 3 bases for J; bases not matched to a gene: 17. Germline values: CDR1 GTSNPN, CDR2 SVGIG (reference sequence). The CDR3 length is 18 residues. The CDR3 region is CAWSALAGQTVNYNEQFF. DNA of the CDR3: TGTGCCTGGTCTGCCCTAGCGGGACAAACCGTAAACTACAATGAGCAGTTCTTC.

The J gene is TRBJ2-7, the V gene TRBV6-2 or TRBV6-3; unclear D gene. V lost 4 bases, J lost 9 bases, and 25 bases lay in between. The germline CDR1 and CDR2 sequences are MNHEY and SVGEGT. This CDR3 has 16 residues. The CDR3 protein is CASSSQTPARVFGQYV. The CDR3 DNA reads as TGTGCCAGCAGTTCCCAGACCCCGGCCCGGGTCTTTGGGCAGTACGTC.

DNA for the CDR3: TGTGCCAGCAGCACCTGGACAGGCGGCAATTCACCCCTCCACTTT. Its protein product is CASSTWTGGNSPLHF. The chain uses TRBV11-2 and TRBJ1-6; 7 positions match TRBD1. CDR3 size: 15 residues. Looked up from germline, CDR1 is SGHAT and CDR2 is FQNNGV. V dropped 5 bases and J dropped 7; count of bases not matched to a gene: 8. Filled out from reference TRBV11-2 and TRBJ1-6, the complete variable domain reads EAGVAQSPRYKIIEKRQSVAFWCNPISGHATLYWYQQILGQGPKLLIQFQNNGVVDDSQLPKDRFSAERLKGVDSTLKIQPAKLEDSAVYLCASSTWTGGNSPLHFGNGTRLTVT.

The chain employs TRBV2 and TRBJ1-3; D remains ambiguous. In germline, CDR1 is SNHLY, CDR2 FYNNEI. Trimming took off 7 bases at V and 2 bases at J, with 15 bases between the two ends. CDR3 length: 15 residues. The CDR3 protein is CASTEGMQPGNTIYF. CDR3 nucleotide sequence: TGTGCCAGCACCGAGGGTATGCAACCTGGAAACACCATATATTTT.

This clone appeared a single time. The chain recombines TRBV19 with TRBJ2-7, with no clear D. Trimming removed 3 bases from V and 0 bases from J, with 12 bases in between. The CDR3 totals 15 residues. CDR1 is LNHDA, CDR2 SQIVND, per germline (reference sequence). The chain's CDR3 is CASSMAAVGSYEQYF. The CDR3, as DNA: TGTGCCAGTAGTATGGCGGCAGTAGGCTCCTACGAGCAGTACTTC. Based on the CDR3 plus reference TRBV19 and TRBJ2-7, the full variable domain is DGGITQSPKYLFRKEGQNVTLSCEQNLNHDAMYWYRQDPGQGLRLIYYSQIVNDFQKGDIAEGYSVSREKKESFPLTVTSAQKNPTAFYLCASSMAAVGSYEQYFGPGTRLTVT.

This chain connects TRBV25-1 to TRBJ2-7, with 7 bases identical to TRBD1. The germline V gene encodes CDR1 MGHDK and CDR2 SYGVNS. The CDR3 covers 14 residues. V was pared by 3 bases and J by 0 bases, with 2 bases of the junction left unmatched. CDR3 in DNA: TGTGCCAGCAGTGATCGGACAGGCTCCTACGAGCAGTACTTC. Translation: CASSDRTGSYEQYF.

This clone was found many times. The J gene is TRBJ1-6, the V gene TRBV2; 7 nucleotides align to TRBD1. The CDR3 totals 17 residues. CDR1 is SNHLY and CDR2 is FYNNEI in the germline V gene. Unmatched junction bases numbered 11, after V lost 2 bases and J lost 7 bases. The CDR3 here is CASSENGWGQSNSPLHF. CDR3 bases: TGTGCCAGCAGTGAAAATGGGTGGGGACAGTCGAATTCACCCCTCCACTTT.

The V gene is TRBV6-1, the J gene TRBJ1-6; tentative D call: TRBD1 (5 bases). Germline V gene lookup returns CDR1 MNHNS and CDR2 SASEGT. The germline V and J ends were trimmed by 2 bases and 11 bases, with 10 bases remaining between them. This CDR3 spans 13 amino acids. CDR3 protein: CASSELDNTPLHF. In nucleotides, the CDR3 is TGTGCCAGCAGTGAATTGGACAATACACCCCTCCACTTT.

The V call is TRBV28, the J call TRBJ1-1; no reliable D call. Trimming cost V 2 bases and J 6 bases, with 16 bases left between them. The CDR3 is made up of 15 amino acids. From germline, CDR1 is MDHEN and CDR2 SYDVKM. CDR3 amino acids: CASSLRLGGLSEAFF. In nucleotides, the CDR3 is TGTGCCAGCAGTTTACGACTAGGAGGGCTTTCTGAAGCTTTCTTT. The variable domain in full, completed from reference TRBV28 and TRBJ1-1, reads DVKVTQSSRYLVKRTGEKVFLECVQDMDHENMFWYRQDPGLGLRLIYFSYDVKMKEKGDIPEGYSVSREKKERFSLILESASTNQTSMYLCASSLRLGGLSEAFFGQGTRLTVV.

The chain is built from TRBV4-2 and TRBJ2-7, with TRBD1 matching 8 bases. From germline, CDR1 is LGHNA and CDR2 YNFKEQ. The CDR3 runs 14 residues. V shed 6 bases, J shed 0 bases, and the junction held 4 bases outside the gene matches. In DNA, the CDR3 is TGTGCCAGCAGTACCGGGACAGGCTCCTACGAGCAGTACTTC. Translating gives CASSTGTGSYEQYF.

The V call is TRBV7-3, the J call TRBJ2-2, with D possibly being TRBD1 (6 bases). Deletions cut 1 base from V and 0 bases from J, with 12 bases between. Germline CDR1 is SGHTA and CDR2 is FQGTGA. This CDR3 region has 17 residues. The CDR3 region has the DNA TGTGCCAGCAGCTTAAGCCGGGACACCGCGAACACCGGGGAGCTGTTTTTT. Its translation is CASSLSRDTANTGELFF.

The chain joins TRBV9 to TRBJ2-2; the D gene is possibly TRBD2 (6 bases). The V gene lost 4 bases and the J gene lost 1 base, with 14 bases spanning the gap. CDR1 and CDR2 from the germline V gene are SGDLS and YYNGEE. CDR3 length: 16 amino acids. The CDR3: CASSPGGGENTGELFF. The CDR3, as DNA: TGTGCCAGCAGCCCTGGAGGAGGGGAGAACACCGGGGAGCTGTTTTTT.

Here the CDR3 reads CASSLVEDRGREGYTF. The DNA for the CDR3 is TGTGCCAGCAGCTTAGTGGAGGACAGGGGAAGGGAGGGCTACACCTTC. The rearrangement links TRBV7-2 to TRBJ1-2; 9 bases line up with TRBD1. V gave up 1 base and J gave up 8 bases; unmatched junction bases: 11. Germline V gene data show CDR1 as SGHTA and CDR2 as FQGNSA. The CDR3 length is 16 residues. The whole variable domain, remainder taken from reference TRBV7-2 and TRBJ1-2, is GAGVSQSPSNKVTEKGKDVELRCDPISGHTALYWYRQSLGQGLEFLIYFQGNSAPDKSGLPSDRFSAERTGGSVSTLTIQRTQQEDSAVYLCASSLVEDRGREGYTFGSGTRLTVV.

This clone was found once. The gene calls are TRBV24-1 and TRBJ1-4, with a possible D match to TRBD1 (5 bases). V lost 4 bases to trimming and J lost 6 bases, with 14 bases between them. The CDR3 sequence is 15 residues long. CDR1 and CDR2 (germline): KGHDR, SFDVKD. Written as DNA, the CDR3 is TGTGCCACCAGTGACCCCACGCGGGACGATGAAAAACTGTTTTTT. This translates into CATSDPTRDDEKLFF.

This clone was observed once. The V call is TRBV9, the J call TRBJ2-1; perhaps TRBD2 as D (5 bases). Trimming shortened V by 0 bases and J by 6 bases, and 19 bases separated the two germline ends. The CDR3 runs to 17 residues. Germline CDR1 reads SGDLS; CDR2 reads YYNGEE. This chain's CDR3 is CASSVGRNTLASNEQFF. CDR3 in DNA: TGTGCCAGCAGCGTAGGTCGAAACACTCTAGCTTCCAATGAGCAGTTCTTC.

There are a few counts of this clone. This chain's CDR3 is CASSLGQDNEQFF. The CDR3 DNA sequence: TGTGCCAGCAGCTTGGGGCAGGACAATGAGCAGTTCTTC. The J gene is TRBJ2-1, the V gene TRBV7-6, with D possibly matching TRBD1 (5 bases). The V gene lost 3 bases and the J gene lost 5 bases, with 8 bases spanning the gap. Germline V gives CDR1 SGHVS, CDR2 FNYEAQ. This CDR3 spans 13 amino acids.

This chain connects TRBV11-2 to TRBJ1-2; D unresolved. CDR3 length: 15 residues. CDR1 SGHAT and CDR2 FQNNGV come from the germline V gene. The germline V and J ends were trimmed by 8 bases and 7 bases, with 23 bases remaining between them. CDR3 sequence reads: CASRNPAGAISGYTF. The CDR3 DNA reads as TGTGCCAGCCGAAACCCAGCGGGCGCGATAAGTGGCTACACCTTC.